The 20 T cell receptor beta chains listed next were all sequenced from one sample in a study of T-cell memory formation after mild COVID-19. TCRdb recomputed calls from the 5' RACE reads with MiXCR, one row per CDR3 protein. Of about 250,000 distinct CDR3 sequences listed, about 20% are singletons. The sample was PBMCs or a T cell subset sorted from them (not recorded which). The source of these receptors is a man younger than 35 who had mild COVID-19 (a few samples of this study predate the infection). Cell type and time point are not known.

This clonotype was picked up a small number of times. This CDR3 reads CASRTGRNGYTF. In nucleotides, the CDR3 is TGTGCCAGCAGAACAGGGAGGAATGGCTACACCTTC. The rearrangement joins TRBV27 to TRBJ1-2; D may be TRBD1 (6 bases). V was shortened by 6 bases and J by 6 bases, with 11 bases between the two germline ends. The CDR3 has 12 amino acids. The germline V gene has CDR1 MNHEY and CDR2 SMNVEV (reference sequence).

This clonotype was seen a handful of times. The J gene is TRBJ1-2, the V gene TRBV10-3; no definite D call. Germline V gene sequence: CDR1 ENHRY, CDR2 SYGVKD. The CDR3 has 15 residues. The V and J ends lost 4 bases and 0 bases respectively, with 12 bases between them. The DNA of the CDR3 is TGTGCCATCAGTGTGGAAGGAAAGCCTAACTATGGCTACACCTTC. This gives the protein CAISVEGKPNYGYTF.

This clonotype was seen at least ten times. This chain links TRBV7-2 with TRBJ2-3; TRBD2 aligns across 10 bases. Germline CDR1 is SGHTA and CDR2 is FQGNSA. There are 16 residues in the CDR3. V shed 3 bases, J shed 0 bases, and the junction held 3 bases outside the gene matches. The chain's CDR3 is CASSFLGLASTDTQYF. CDR3 nucleotide sequence: TGTGCCAGCAGCTTTTTGGGACTAGCGAGCACAGATACGCAGTATTTT.

Here the CDR3 DNA reads TGTGCCACCCGTGGAGAGGGGGGTGCGAACACTGAAGCTTTCTTT. Amino acids: CATRGEGGANTEAFF. The V gene is TRBV18, the J gene TRBJ1-1; tentative D call: TRBD1 (6 bases). V was cut by 10 bases and J by 1 base, with 19 bases left in between. Germline assignment: CDR1 KGHSH and CDR2 LQKENI. The CDR3 contains 15 residues.

V is TRBV7-8 and J is TRBJ1-2; TRBD1 matches 7 bases. Trimming removed 7 bases from V and 7 bases from J; junction bases left unmatched: 15. The CDR3 runs 15 residues. Per the germline V gene, CDR1 is SGHVS and CDR2 is FQNEAQ. CDR3 sequence: CASNTDRASTGGYTF. CDR3 DNA sequence: TGTGCCAGCAACACAGACAGGGCCAGTACAGGTGGCTACACCTTC. The full variable domain, completed using reference TRBV7-8 and TRBJ1-2, is GAGVSQSPRYKVAKRGQDVALRCDPISGHVSLFWYQQALGQGPEFLTYFQNEAQLDKSGLPSDRFFAERPEGSVSTLKIQRTQQEDSAVYLCASNTDRASTGGYTFGSGTRLTVV.

This clonotype was observed a few times. The genes are TRBV12-3 or TRBV12-4 and TRBJ1-5; D is ambiguous. Trimming took off 3 bases at V and 3 bases at J, with 12 bases between the two ends. The CDR3 is 15 residues long. In DNA form, the CDR3 reads TGTGCCAGCAGTTTGTACCGGGGAGACAATCAGCCCCAGCATTTT. Translation: CASSLYRGDNQPQHF.

The rearrangement links TRBV15 to TRBJ2-4; D is ambiguous. V was cut by 0 bases and J by 7 bases, with 7 bases left in between. Germline assignment: CDR1 LNHNV and CDR2 YYDKDF (reference sequence). This CDR3 region has 13 residues. CDR3 protein: CATSRDGWNIQYF. DNA for the CDR3: TGTGCCACCAGCAGAGATGGTTGGAACATTCAGTACTTC.

The V call is TRBV30, the J call TRBJ2-7; TRBD2 is a possible D gene (6 bases). The V gene's germline CDR1 is GTSNPN and CDR2 SVGIG (reference sequence). Trimming shortened V by 1 base and J by 4 bases, and 8 bases separated the two germline ends. This CDR3 has 12 residues. DNA of the CDR3: TGTGCCTGGAGTGCTGCGGGATACGAGCAGTACTTC. Residues: CAWSAAGYEQYF.

Comment on this clonotype: Germline is not matched at one junction end, which may reflect a read error. The chain combines TRBV12-3 or TRBV12-4 with TRBJ2-7; 8 bases are shared with TRBD2. This CDR3 is built from 12 residues. CDR3 residues: CASRTGGQGPDF. As DNA, the CDR3 is TGTGCCAGCAGGACGGGGGGGCAGGGCCCAGACTTC.

V gene TRBV3-1 combines with J gene TRBJ1-5; 7 nucleotides align to TRBD1. The V gene's germline CDR1 is LGHDT and CDR2 YNNKEL (reference sequence). This CDR3 is 13 amino acids long. V lost 6 bases, J lost 7 bases, and 6 bases stayed unmatched. The CDR3 loop reads CASSRDSRQPQHF. DNA of the CDR3: TGTGCCAGCAGTCGGGACAGCAGGCAGCCCCAGCATTTT.

This clonotype showed up many times. The chain links TRBV5-1 to TRBJ2-7; D unresolved. V lost 2 bases to trimming and J lost 3 bases, with 6 bases between them. CDR3 length: 12 amino acids. Germline values: CDR1 SGHRS, CDR2 YFSETQ. The CDR3 here is CASSFDGYEQYF. The CDR3 DNA reads as TGCGCCAGCAGCTTTGATGGCTACGAGCAGTACTTC.

This clonotype occurred many times. The V call is TRBV9, the J call TRBJ2-3; D uncertain. The CDR3 consists of 11 residues. The germline V gene encodes CDR1 SGDLS and CDR2 YYNGEE. V was shortened by 0 bases and J by 9 bases, with 5 bases between the two germline ends. CDR3 sequence (DNA): TGTGCCAGCAGCGTAGTAGGAACGCAGTATTTT. Its protein is CASSVVGTQYF.

The rearrangement links TRBV11-2 to TRBJ2-7; TRBD2 matches 14 bases. This CDR3 contains 14 residues. The germline V gene encodes CDR1 SGHAT and CDR2 FQNNGV. The V and J ends lost 5 bases and 7 bases, in that order; junction bases with no gene match: 4. The CDR3 nucleotides are TGTGCCAGCAGCCGGGGACTAGCGGGAGAGGAGCAGTACTTC. It codes for CASSRGLAGEEQYF.

This clonotype has only a few counts. V usage is TRBV7-2 and J usage is TRBJ2-4; D might be TRBD1 (5 bases). Trimming shortened V by 7 bases and J by 7 bases, and 20 bases separated the two germline ends. CDR3 length: 15 amino acids. Looked up from germline, CDR1 is SGHTA and CDR2 is FQGNSA. The CDR3, as DNA: TGTGCCAGCATCGAAGGGCCAGGGTTGGATAACATTCAGTACTTC. Protein product: CASIEGPGLDNIQYF.

The table lists this clonotype with a few counts. CDR3 bases: TGTGCCAGCTCACCGACAACAGGGGTCGAGGGCTACACCTTC. Translating gives CASSPTTGVEGYTF. The V call is TRBV18, the J call TRBJ1-2, with 7 bases aligning to TRBD1. The V gene end was trimmed by 3 bases and the J gene end by 8 bases; junction bases not matched to a gene: 9. Germline CDR1 reads KGHSH; CDR2 reads LQKENI. CDR3 size: 14 residues.

This clonotype occurred a few times. The chain links TRBV7-3 to TRBJ2-3; D might be TRBD2 (6 bases). This CDR3 contains 13 residues. The germline V gene has CDR1 SGHTA and CDR2 FQGTGA. With 7 bases removed from V and 2 bases from J, the gap between germline ends came to 10 bases. The CDR3 reads CASTGGNTDTQYF. The CDR3 coding sequence is TGTGCCAGCACTGGGGGGAACACAGATACGCAGTATTTT.

This chain joins TRBV4-1 and TRBJ2-6; no firm D call. V lost 1 base, J lost 4 bases, and 8 bases lay in between. CDR1 and CDR2 (germline): MGHRA, YSYEKL. CDR3 size: 15 residues. The CDR3 loop is CASSQGAAGANVLTF. The CDR3 DNA sequence: TGCGCCAGCAGCCAAGGGGCGGCAGGGGCCAACGTCCTGACTTTC.

This clonotype was counted only a few times. The J gene is TRBJ1-5, the V gene TRBV12-3 or TRBV12-4; D gene unclear. V lost 0 bases to trimming and J lost 5 bases, with 8 bases between them. The CDR3 extends over 14 amino acids. The CDR3 nucleotides read TGTGCCAGCAGTTTAGCGCAGTGGGATCAGCCCCAGCATTTT. Its protein is CASSLAQWDQPQHF.

The V gene is TRBV29-1, the J gene TRBJ2-1; no firm D call. V dropped 0 bases and J dropped 15 bases, with 12 bases sitting between them. Germline CDR1 is SQVTM and CDR2 is ANQGSEA. This CDR3 has 11 amino acids. CDR3 in amino acids: CSVEDPVLRFF. CDR3 nucleotide sequence: TGCAGCGTTGAAGATCCGGTGCTGCGGTTCTTC.

This clonotype has a handful of counts. The genes are TRBV18 and TRBJ1-3; D remains ambiguous. Between the trimmed V and J ends, which lost 1 base and 2 bases, there was a span of 9 bases. The CDR3 totals 15 residues. CDR1 is KGHSH, CDR2 LQKENI, per germline. The CDR3 protein is CASSPQAPPGNTIYF. DNA of the CDR3: TGTGCCAGCTCACCACAGGCCCCACCTGGAAACACCATATATTTT.